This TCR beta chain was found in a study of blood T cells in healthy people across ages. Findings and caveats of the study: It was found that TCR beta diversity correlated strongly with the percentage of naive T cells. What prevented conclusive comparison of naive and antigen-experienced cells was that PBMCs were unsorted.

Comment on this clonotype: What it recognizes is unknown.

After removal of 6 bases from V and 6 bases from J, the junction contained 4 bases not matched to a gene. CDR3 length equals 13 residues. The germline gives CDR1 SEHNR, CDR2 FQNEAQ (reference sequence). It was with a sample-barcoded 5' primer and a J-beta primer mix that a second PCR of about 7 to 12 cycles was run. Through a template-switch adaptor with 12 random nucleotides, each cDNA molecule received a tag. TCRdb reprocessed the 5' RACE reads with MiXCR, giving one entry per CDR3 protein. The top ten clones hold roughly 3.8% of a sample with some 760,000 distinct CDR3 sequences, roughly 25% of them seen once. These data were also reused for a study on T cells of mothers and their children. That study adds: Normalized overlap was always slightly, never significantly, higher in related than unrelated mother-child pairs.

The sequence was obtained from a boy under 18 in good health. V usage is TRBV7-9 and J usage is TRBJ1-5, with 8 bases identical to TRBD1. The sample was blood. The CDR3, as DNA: TGTGCCAGCAGTTATGACAGGGGTCAGCCCCAGCATTTT. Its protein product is CASSYDRGQPQHF.